The T cell receptor beta chain described here comes from a study of post-analysis software for immune sequencing data (dated by TCRdb to between 2015 and 2017). Describing the broader study: The recorded disease courses included relapsing-remitting, secondary progressive and progressive-relapsing multiple sclerosis, and some patients had no subtype annotation. Patient repertoires were compared against roughly 12 previously published healthy control repertoires from donors aged roughly 6 to 28 years. A subset of samples was prepared in parallel using single-end sample barcoding, then pooled and co-amplified after Illumina adapter ligation.

To demonstrate the VDJtools post-analysis software, the study profiled TCR beta repertoires from the peripheral blood of about a dozen young patients with multiple sclerosis. The multiple sclerosis patients were children and adolescents ranging in age from roughly 6 to 15 years. The germline V gene specifies SGHRS as CDR1 and YFSETQ as CDR2. The germline ends are 2 bases apart after V is trimmed by 2 bases and J by 0 bases. The CDR3 runs 13 residues from the cysteine to the phenylalanine. The read is trimmed to its CDR3 DNA, 39 bases read in frame from base 1. Summary of the overall study and its limitations: Direct clustering with F measure revealed strong co-clustering of samples prepared in the same batch, which led to a batch-effect correction. Patients showed significantly higher frequencies than controls for five TRBV segments, among them TRBV5-6, TRBV5-1 and TRBV20-1. The control group was slightly older than the multiple sclerosis patient group. Multiple sclerosis patients had significantly lower normalized Chao1 diversity than controls, a result that suggests substantial peripheral T-cell clonal expansion.

Library construction relied on PCR. Instrument on record: Illumina HiSeq 2500. Unique molecular identifiers were incorporated into TCR beta cDNA libraries to reduce PCR and sequencing biases. Per 1 to 10 million input T cells, approximately 500,000 cDNA molecules were obtained, such that each molecule approximated one T cell. The patient libraries were prepared and sequenced using the same protocol as the earlier healthy control dataset. Within a given batch, samples were prepared together, multiplexed and sequenced on the same HiSeq lane. Per the authors' processing: Raw barcoded reads were processed with MIGEC, discarding single-read molecular identifier groups before consensus assembly and CDR3 extraction. Clonotype tables were post-analysed with VDJtools, and diversity was normalized by down-sampling all datasets to the smallest sample size. To correct batch-related cross-sample contamination, repertoire overlap clustering matched CDR3 amino acid sequences but not nucleotide sequences. The public sequencing data were trimmed at Q25 with fastp and processed into clonotypes with MiXCR by TCRdb, which kept only in-frame beta chains. Each entry is one CDR3 protein sequence, shown with its most common DNA and genes. TCRdb, not the original authors, processed these V and J calls. In all, the sample holds under 650,000 distinct CDR3 sequences, and roughly two fifths of those were seen once. The ten largest clones capture around 1.7% of the sample.

A few counts support this clonotype. Its antigen specificity is not known. No base quality information exists; no much larger clone differs at one position. This sequence uses TRBV5-1 and TRBJ1-4; no D segment can be confidently identified. Sequenced: blood. This clonotype was sampled from a girl aged 5-17 years with multiple sclerosis. The CDR3: CASSFSTNEKLFF. The sequenced DNA is TGCGCCAGCAGCTTCTCAACTAATGAAAAACTGTTTTTT.